This is a list of T cell receptor beta chains from one sample in a study of T cell responses to AZD1222 COVID-19 vaccine. Sequencing used immunoSEQ multiplex PCR; TCRdb keeps in-frame clones, though not all of them. The repertoire includes some 150,000 clones, 70% to 90% of them detected once, and approximately 5% sits in the top ten. Here the sequenced sample was peripheral blood, taken 28 days after the second AZD1222 dose. Receptors originate from an adult who received the AZD1222 COVID-19 vaccine. Both conserved end residues are part of each CDR3. Each record gives: CDR3 protein, CDR3 DNA, V gene, J gene, clone size, D gene. A D gene is named only where the DNA matches it firmly. Not every row has a clone size; where given, it reads once, few, many or a size class.

CASSLAQGAATNEKLFF,TGTGCCAGCAGCTTAGCACAGGGGGCAGCGACTAATGAAAAACTGTTTTTT,TRBV7-9,TRBJ1-4,NA,TRBD1
CASRGLATGELFF,TGTGCCAGCAGGGGACTAGCAACCGGGGAGCTGTTTTTT,TRBV27,TRBJ2-2,NA,TRBD2
CASSQGLGRDTEAFF,TGTGCCAGCAGCCAAGGCTTAGGACGGGACACTGAAGCTTTCTTT,TRBV4-2,TRBJ1-1,NA,NA
CASSLGQGVDSPLHF,TGTGCCAGCAGCCTGGGACAGGGGGTGGATTCACCCCTCCACTTT,TRBV3-1/TRBV3-2,TRBJ1-6,NA,TRBD1
CASSFWVSYEQYF,TGTGCCAGCAGCTTTTGGGTCTCCTACGAGCAGTACTTC,TRBV7-2,TRBJ2-7,few,NA
CASGGQGSTGANVLTF,TGTGCTAGTGGGGGACAGGGCAGCACCGGGGCCAACGTCCTGACTTTC,TRBV12-5,TRBJ2-6,NA,TRBD1
CASSYPEGEAFF,TGTGCCAGCAGTTACCCTGAGGGGGAAGCTTTCTTT,TRBV6-6,TRBJ1-1,NA,NA
CASSVTKGGTGELFF,TGTGCCAGCAGCGTGACCAAAGGGGGAACCGGGGAGCTGTTTTTT,TRBV9,TRBJ2-2,NA,NA
CSGTRGDSYEQYF,TGCAGCGGCACCCGGGGGGACTCCTACGAGCAGTACTTC,TRBV29-1,TRBJ2-7,once,TRBD2
CASSFRDRDNYGYTF,TGTGCCAGCAGTTTCCGGGACAGGGATAACTATGGCTACACCTTC,TRBV2,TRBJ1-2,NA,TRBD1
CASSYWDRGYSPLHF,TGTGCCAGCAGCTATTGGGACAGGGGATATTCACCCCTCCACTTT,TRBV7-9,TRBJ1-6,NA,TRBD1
CAISERGIAVQPQHF,TGTGCCATCAGTGAGCGAGGAATAGCTGTTCAGCCCCAGCATTTT,TRBV10-3,TRBJ1-5,few,NA
CASSIKRTKNSYNEQFF,TGTGCCAGTAGTATAAAACGGACCAAGAACTCCTACAATGAGCAGTTCTTC,TRBV19,TRBJ2-1,NA,NA